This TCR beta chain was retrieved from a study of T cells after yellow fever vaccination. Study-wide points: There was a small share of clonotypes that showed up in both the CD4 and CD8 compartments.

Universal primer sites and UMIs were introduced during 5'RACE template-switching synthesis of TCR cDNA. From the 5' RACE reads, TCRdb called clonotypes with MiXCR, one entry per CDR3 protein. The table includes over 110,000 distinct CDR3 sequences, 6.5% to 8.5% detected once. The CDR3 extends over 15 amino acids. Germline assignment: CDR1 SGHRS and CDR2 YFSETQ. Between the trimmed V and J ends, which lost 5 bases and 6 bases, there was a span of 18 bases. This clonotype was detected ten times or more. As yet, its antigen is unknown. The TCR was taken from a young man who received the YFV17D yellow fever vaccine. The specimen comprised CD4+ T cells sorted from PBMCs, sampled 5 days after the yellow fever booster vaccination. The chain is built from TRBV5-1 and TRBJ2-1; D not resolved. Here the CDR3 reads CASSYQTPQSNEQFF. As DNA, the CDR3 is TGCGCCAGCAGTTACCAAACCCCACAATCCAATGAGCAGTTCTTC. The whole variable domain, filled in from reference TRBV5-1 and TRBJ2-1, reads KAGVTQTPRYLIKTRGQQVTLSCSPISGHRSVSWYQQTPGQGLQFLFEYFSETQRNKGNFPGRFSGRQFSNSRSEMNVSTLELGDSALYLCASSYQTPQSNEQFFGPGTRLTVL.